This T cell receptor (beta chain) came from a study of blood T cell repertoires in COVID-19. Overall study: Both acute and convalescent COVID-19 samples were obtained from the United States, Italy and Spain. T cells, B-cell-depleted T cells, or PBMCs supplied cDNA or gDNA.

This clone was seen only once. V was trimmed by 3 bases and J by 5 bases, leaving 14 bases between them. In germline, CDR1 is MDHEN, CDR2 SYDVKM. The CDR3 runs to 14 residues. Under the authors' procedure: Amplified reference gene primers provided the basis for estimating nucleated cell counts. Assay used: immunoSEQ multiplex PCR; TCRdb lists only in-frame clones, some missing. Clonal size and the V and J genes are those of that table, whereas D and trimming came from the DNA. The data contain 50,000 to 70,000 clones, less than 90% of them singletons. The sample consisted of peripheral blood. The V gene is TRBV28, the J gene TRBJ2-7, with D possibly TRBD1 on 6 matching bases. The clonotype was recovered from a woman in her seventies with active COVID-19. In DNA form, the CDR3 reads TGTGCCAGCAGTTTGCCAGGGGAAAGGGACGAGCAGTACTTC. Amino acid sequence: CASSLPGERDEQYF.